This entry features one TCR beta chain sequence. Original methodology: It was from reference gene primer amplification that nucleated cell counts were estimated. This table comes from immunoSEQ multiplex PCR, and its TCRdb copy is limited to in-frame clones, with some not included. The V and J calls and clone size were taken over from that table, and D and trimming were inferred from the DNA. The table lists more than 150,000 clones, about 81% of them singletons. The CDR3 is made up of 15 amino acids. With 5 bases removed from V and 7 bases from J, the gap between germline ends came to 18 bases. Per germline, CDR1 SGHDN and CDR2 FVKESK. The data are from a study of blood T cell repertoires in COVID-19. Study-level information: COVID-19 samples from acute and convalescent phases originated in the United States, Italy and Spain. T cells, B-cell-depleted T cells, or PBMCs provided the cDNA or gDNA that served as material.

This receptor was identified in a young man with active or convalescent COVID-19. V gene TRBV14 combines with J gene TRBJ2-1, with D maybe TRBD2 (5 bases). The specimen was peripheral blood. The CDR3 DNA sequence: TGTGCCAGCAGCAGTCTAGCAGAGGGCATAAATGAGCAGTTCTTC. Protein: CASSSLAEGINEQFF.